Listed below are T cell receptor beta chains from one sample, sequenced in a study of early T cells in non-severe SARS-CoV-2 infection. TCRdb reprocessed the 5' RACE reads via MiXCR and lists one record per CDR3 protein. The sample shows over 60,000 distinct CDR3 sequences, about an eighth of them seen only once. The sample comprised whole blood. Receptors originate from an adult who was a healthcare worker with PCR-confirmed SARS-CoV-2 infection or an uninfected control (not recorded which). The CDR3 runs from the conserved cysteine through the conserved F or W. The order of the fields is J gene, D gene, V gene, clone size, CDR3 DNA, CDR3 protein. The D gene is left open where the match is weak. The size of a clone is reported for some rows only, either as once, few or many, or as a class for expanded clones.

J: TRBJ2-3
D: NA
V: TRBV10-3
size: many
DNA: TGTGCCATCAGTGGGTCAACGGATAGCACAGATACGCAGTATTTT
CDR3: CAISGSTDSTDTQYF

J: TRBJ2-3
D: NA
V: TRBV10-1
size: few
DNA: TGCGCCAGCAGTGAGGGCAGATCCACAGATACGCAGTATTTT
CDR3: CASSEGRSTDTQYF

J: TRBJ2-3
D: NA
V: TRBV27
size: medium-sized
DNA: TGTGCCAGCAGTTCACGACCGTTATCGGGCACAGATACGCAGTATTTT
CDR3: CASSSRPLSGTDTQYF

J: TRBJ2-4
D: NA
V: TRBV11-2
size: NA
DNA: TGTGCCAGCAGCTTAGATCTAGCAGGGAACATTCAGTACTTC
CDR3: CASSLDLAGNIQYF

J: TRBJ1-2
D: NA
V: TRBV6-6
size: NA
DNA: TGTGCCAGCAGTTATGGACCTGATGGCTACACCTTC
CDR3: CASSYGPDGYTF

J: TRBJ1-5
D: NA
V: TRBV19
size: NA
DNA: TGTGCCCGTAGTATCGGATATAGCAATCAGCCCCAGCATTTT
CDR3: CARSIGYSNQPQHF

J: TRBJ2-3
D: NA
V: TRBV6-6
size: many
DNA: TGTGCCAGCCTCAGGCGGGGCGATTTAGGGGATACGCAGTATTTT
CDR3: CASLRRGDLGDTQYF

J: TRBJ2-2
D: TRBD1
V: TRBV6-2/TRBV6-3
size: few
DNA: TGTGCCAGCAGTTGGACAGGGTGGCGGACCGGGGAGCTGTTTTTT
CDR3: CASSWTGWRTGELFF

J: TRBJ1-3
D: NA
V: TRBV5-1
size: many
DNA: TGCGCCAGCAGCTTGGCCGACGGGACTAAGGAAAACACCATATATTTT
CDR3: CASSLADGTKENTIYF

J: TRBJ1-2
D: TRBD1
V: TRBV7-6
size: few
DNA: TGTGCCAGCTCCGCCGGCAGGGGGCTTGGCTACACCTTC
CDR3: CASSAGRGLGYTF

J: TRBJ2-3
D: TRBD1
V: TRBV7-9
size: few
DNA: TGTGCCAGCAGCCGGGACAGGGCGTCGGATACGCAGTATTTT
CDR3: CASSRDRASDTQYF

J: TRBJ2-3
D: NA
V: TRBV19
size: few
DNA: TGTGCCAGTACCGGGTCAGGATCAGATACGCAGTATTTT
CDR3: CASTGSGSDTQYF

J: TRBJ1-5
D: NA
V: TRBV6-1
size: few
DNA: TGTGCCAGCCGATGGACAGACAATCAGCCCCAGCATTTT
CDR3: CASRWTDNQPQHF

J: TRBJ2-1
D: NA
V: TRBV7-3
size: few
DNA: TGTGCCAGCAGCTCCTGGTCAGAAAATGAGCAGTTCTTC
CDR3: CASSSWSENEQFF

J: TRBJ1-2
D: NA
V: TRBV7-3
size: many
DNA: TGTGCCAGCAGCTTAATGGGAGGAAATCTTAACTATGGCTACACCTTC
CDR3: CASSLMGGNLNYGYTF

J: TRBJ1-1
D: NA
V: TRBV2
size: many
DNA: TGTGCCAGCATGCAGAACACTGAAGCTTTCTTT
CDR3: CASMQNTEAFF

J: TRBJ2-3
D: TRBD2
V: TRBV7-9
size: few
DNA: TGTGCCAGCAGCGAAGGACTAGCGGGGCCTCTGGATACGCAGTATTTT
CDR3: CASSEGLAGPLDTQYF

J: TRBJ2-1
D: TRBD2
V: TRBV27
size: NA
DNA: TGTGCCAGCGAGGGTAGCGGGGGCCTCAGCTCCTACAATGAGCAGTTCTTC
CDR3: CASEGSGGLSSYNEQFF

J: TRBJ2-2
D: NA
V: TRBV9
size: NA
DNA: TGTGCCAGCAGCGTAGGGTCTCGGGGTGTCACCGGGGAGCTGTTTTTT
CDR3: CASSVGSRGVTGELFF

J: TRBJ1-2
D: TRBD1
V: TRBV20-1
size: few
DNA: TGCAGAGCCGTGGGGACAGCCACCTTTGGCTACACCTTC
CDR3: CRAVGTATFGYTF

J: TRBJ2-1
D: NA
V: TRBV20-1
size: few
DNA: TGCAGTGCTAGAGGAAGTGGAAGTGAGCAGTTCTTC
CDR3: CSARGSGSEQFF

J: TRBJ1-2
D: NA
V: TRBV20-1
size: many
DNA: TGCAGTGCTAGAGCCGCTGGCAGGGGTCTTTCCTATGGCTACACCTTC
CDR3: CSARAAGRGLSYGYTF

J: TRBJ2-1
D: NA
V: TRBV2
size: NA
DNA: TGTGCCAGCAGTGAGACAGGGAGGGCCTTGGAGCAGTTCTTC
CDR3: CASSETGRALEQFF

J: TRBJ1-1
D: TRBD1
V: TRBV7-2
size: once
DNA: TGTGCCAGCAGAGTGACAGGGCCGAACACTGAAGCTTTCTTT
CDR3: CASRVTGPNTEAFF

J: TRBJ2-7
D: NA
V: TRBV4-1
size: many
DNA: TGCGCCAGCAGCCAAGATGGCAGGGGCAGTTCCTACGAGCAGTACTTC
CDR3: CASSQDGRGSSYEQYF

J: TRBJ2-2
D: NA
V: TRBV13
size: NA
DNA: TGTGCCAGCAGCTTAGCCTCTCTGGAGACCGGGGAGCTGTTTTTT
CDR3: CASSLASLETGELFF

J: TRBJ2-5
D: TRBD2
V: TRBV20-1
size: few
DNA: TGCAGTGCTAGCCCGGGACTAGCGGGGGCTATCCAAGAGACCCAGTACTTC
CDR3: CSASPGLAGAIQETQYF

J: TRBJ2-5
D: NA
V: TRBV19
size: many
DNA: TGTGCCAGTAGTCGGGACCCCCGGCAAGAGACCCAGTACTTC
CDR3: CASSRDPRQETQYF

J: TRBJ1-1
D: TRBD1
V: TRBV2
size: many
DNA: TGTGCCAGCAGGCTCGGACAGGAGACTGAAGCTTTCTTT
CDR3: CASRLGQETEAFF

J: TRBJ2-5
D: TRBD2
V: TRBV15
size: few
DNA: TGTGCCACCAGCAGGCTGACTAGCGGGGCGAACCAAGAGACCCAGTACTTC
CDR3: CATSRLTSGANQETQYF

J: TRBJ2-1
D: TRBD1
V: TRBV7-9
size: many
DNA: TGTGCCAGCACCGGACAGGGGAGAAATGAGCAGTTCTTC
CDR3: CASTGQGRNEQFF

J: TRBJ2-2
D: TRBD1
V: TRBV6-1
size: few
DNA: TGTGCCAGTGATACGACAGGGGAGTTCATCGGGGAGCTGTTTTTT
CDR3: CASDTTGEFIGELFF

J: TRBJ2-7
D: NA
V: TRBV6-2/TRBV6-3
size: many
DNA: TGTGCCACCCTCGACAGGGAAGCGGGCGAGCAGTACTTC
CDR3: CATLDREAGEQYF

J: TRBJ2-7
D: NA
V: TRBV2
size: NA
DNA: TGTGCCAGCAGTTTTAGAGGGGAAGCCTACGAGCAGTACTTC
CDR3: CASSFRGEAYEQYF

J: TRBJ2-7
D: NA
V: TRBV3-1
size: NA
DNA: TGTGCCAGCAGCGAAGGGAATTCGGGGTATCGTTACGAGCAGTACTTC
CDR3: CASSEGNSGYRYEQYF

J: TRBJ2-1
D: TRBD2
V: TRBV5-6
size: many
DNA: TGTGCCAGCAGCTTGGGGGGACTAGAGAATGAGCAGTTCTTC
CDR3: CASSLGGLENEQFF

J: TRBJ2-3
D: NA
V: TRBV7-2
size: NA
DNA: TGTGCCAGCACCATAACCTTCACCTCTAGCACAGATACGCAGTATTTT
CDR3: CASTITFTSSTDTQYF

J: TRBJ1-1
D: NA
V: TRBV5-1
size: few
DNA: TGCGCCAGCAGCTTAGGTTCGGGTGAAGCTTTCTTT
CDR3: CASSLGSGEAFF

J: TRBJ1-2
D: TRBD1
V: TRBV5-4
size: many
DNA: TGTGCCAGCAGCTTGGCGGGACAGGTCCCCTATGGCTACACCTTC
CDR3: CASSLAGQVPYGYTF

J: TRBJ2-6
D: NA
V: TRBV2
size: NA
DNA: TGTGCCAGCGCGGGGGACAGCTCTGGGGCCAACGTCCTGACTTTC
CDR3: CASAGDSSGANVLTF

J: TRBJ2-3
D: NA
V: TRBV12-3/TRBV12-4
size: few
DNA: TGTGCCAGCAGATGGACAGACACAGATACGCAGTATTTT
CDR3: CASRWTDTDTQYF

J: TRBJ1-1
D: NA
V: TRBV3-1
size: NA
DNA: TGTGCCAGCAGCCCACCCTGGACGGCTAACACTGAAGCTTTCTTT
CDR3: CASSPPWTANTEAFF

J: TRBJ1-5
D: NA
V: TRBV18
size: many
DNA: TGTGCCAGCGCGCAAGGGACCACCAATCAGCCCCAGCATTTT
CDR3: CASAQGTTNQPQHF

J: TRBJ2-7
D: NA
V: TRBV10-3
size: many
DNA: TGTGCCACGAACCGGGACGGTAGCTCCTACGAGCAGTACTTC
CDR3: CATNRDGSSYEQYF

J: TRBJ2-5
D: TRBD2
V: TRBV5-1
size: NA
DNA: TGCGCCAGCAGCTGGGTTGAGCTTCTGCGGGGGGAAGAGACCCAGTACTTC
CDR3: CASSWVELLRGEETQYF